This T cell receptor beta chain was obtained from a study of patients and donors after allogeneic stem cell transplantation. TCRdb fed the RT-PCR reads into MiXCR, producing one record per CDR3 protein. The sample has under 200,000 distinct CDR3 sequences; over 25% are singletons. V was cut by 0 bases and J by 2 bases, with 7 bases left in between. CDR1 and CDR2 from the germline V gene are MGHRA and YSYEKL. CDR3 length: 14 residues. This clonotype was seen a few times. The clonotype was recovered from a human donor who was either an allogeneic HSCT recipient or a stem cell or donor lymphocyte infusion donor (not recorded which). It is not recorded whose cells these are; they may come from a transplant donor. V usage is TRBV4-1 and J usage is TRBJ2-5; D gene uncertain. Sample: blood, either unsorted or a sorted T cell fraction (not recorded which). The CDR3 DNA sequence: TGCGCCAGCAGCCAAGATCCCAGGCAAGAGACCCAGTACTTC. This sequence encodes CASSQDPRQETQYF.